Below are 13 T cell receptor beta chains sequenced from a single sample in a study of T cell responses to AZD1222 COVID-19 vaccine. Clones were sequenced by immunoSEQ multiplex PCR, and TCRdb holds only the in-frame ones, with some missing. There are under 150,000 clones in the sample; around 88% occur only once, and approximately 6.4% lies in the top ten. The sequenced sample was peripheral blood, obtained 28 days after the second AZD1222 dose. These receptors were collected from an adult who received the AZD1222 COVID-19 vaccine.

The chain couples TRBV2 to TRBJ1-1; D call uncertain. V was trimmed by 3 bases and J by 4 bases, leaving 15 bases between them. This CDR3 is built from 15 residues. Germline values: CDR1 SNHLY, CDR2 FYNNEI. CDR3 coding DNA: TGTGCCAGCAGTGACGACCTCCGGGGTCCCACTGAAGCTTTCTTT. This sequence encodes CASSDDLRGPTEAFF. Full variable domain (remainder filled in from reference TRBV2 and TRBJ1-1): EPEVTQTPSHQVTQMGQEVILRCVPISNHLYFYWYRQILGQKVEFLVSFYNNEISEKSEIFDDQFSVERPDGSNFTLKIRSTKLEDSAMYFCASSDDLRGPTEAFFGQGTRLTVV.

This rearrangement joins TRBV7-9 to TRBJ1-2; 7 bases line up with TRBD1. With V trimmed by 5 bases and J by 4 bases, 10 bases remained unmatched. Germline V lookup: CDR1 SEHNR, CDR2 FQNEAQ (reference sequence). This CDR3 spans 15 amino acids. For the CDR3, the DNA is TGTGCCAGCAGCCTCGGACAGGATTGGAGCTATGGCTACACCTTC. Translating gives CASSLGQDWSYGYTF.

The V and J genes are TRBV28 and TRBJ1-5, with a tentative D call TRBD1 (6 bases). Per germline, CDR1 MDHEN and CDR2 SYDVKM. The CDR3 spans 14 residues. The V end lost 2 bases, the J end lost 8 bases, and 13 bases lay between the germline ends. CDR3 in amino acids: CASSLTGQEKPQHF. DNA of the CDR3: TGTGCCAGCAGTTTAACAGGGCAAGAGAAGCCCCAGCATTTT. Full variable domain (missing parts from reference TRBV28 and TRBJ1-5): DVKVTQSSRYLVKRTGEKVFLECVQDMDHENMFWYRQDPGLGLRLIYFSYDVKMKEKGDIPEGYSVSREKKERFSLILESASTNQTSMYLCASSLTGQEKPQHFGDGTRLSIL.

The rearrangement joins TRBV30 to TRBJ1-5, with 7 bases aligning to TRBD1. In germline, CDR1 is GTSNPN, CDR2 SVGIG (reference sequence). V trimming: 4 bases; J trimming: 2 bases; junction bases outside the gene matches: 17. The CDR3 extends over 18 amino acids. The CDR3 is CAWTEKTGSRGGNQPQHF. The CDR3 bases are TGTGCCTGGACGGAGAAGACAGGGAGTCGTGGAGGCAATCAGCCCCAGCATTTT.

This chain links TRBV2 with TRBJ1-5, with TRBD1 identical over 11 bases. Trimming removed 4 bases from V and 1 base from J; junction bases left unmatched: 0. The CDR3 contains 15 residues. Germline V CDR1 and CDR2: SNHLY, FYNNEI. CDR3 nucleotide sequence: TGTGCCAGCAGTGGGACAGGGGGCAGCAATCAGCCCCAGCATTTT. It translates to CASSGTGGSNQPQHF.

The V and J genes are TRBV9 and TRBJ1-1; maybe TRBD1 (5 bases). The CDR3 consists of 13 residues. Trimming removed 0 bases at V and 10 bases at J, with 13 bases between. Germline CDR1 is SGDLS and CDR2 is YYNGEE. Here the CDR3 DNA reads TGTGCCAGCAGCGTAGAAGGCAGGGCATCAGCTTTCTTT. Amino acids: CASSVEGRASAFF.

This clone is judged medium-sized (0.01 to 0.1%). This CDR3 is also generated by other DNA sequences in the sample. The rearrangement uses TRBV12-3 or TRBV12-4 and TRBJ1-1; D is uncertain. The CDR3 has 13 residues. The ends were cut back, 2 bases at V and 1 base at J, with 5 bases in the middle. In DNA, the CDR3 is TGTGCCAGCAGTTTAACAGAGAACACTGAAGCTTTCTTT. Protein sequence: CASSLTENTEAFF.

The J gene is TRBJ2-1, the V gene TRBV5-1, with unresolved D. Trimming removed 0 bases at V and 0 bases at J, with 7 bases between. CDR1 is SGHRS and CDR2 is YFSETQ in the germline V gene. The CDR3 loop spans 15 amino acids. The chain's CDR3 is CASSLESGSYNEQFF. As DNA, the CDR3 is TGCGCCAGCAGCTTGGAGTCAGGCTCCTACAATGAGCAGTTCTTC.

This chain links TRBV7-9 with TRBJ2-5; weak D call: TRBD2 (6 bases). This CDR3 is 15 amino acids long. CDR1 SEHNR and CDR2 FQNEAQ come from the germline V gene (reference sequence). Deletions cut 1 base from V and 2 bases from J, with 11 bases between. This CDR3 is CASSLGRAGQETQYF. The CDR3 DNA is TGTGCCAGCAGCTTAGGCAGGGCGGGACAAGAGACCCAGTACTTC.

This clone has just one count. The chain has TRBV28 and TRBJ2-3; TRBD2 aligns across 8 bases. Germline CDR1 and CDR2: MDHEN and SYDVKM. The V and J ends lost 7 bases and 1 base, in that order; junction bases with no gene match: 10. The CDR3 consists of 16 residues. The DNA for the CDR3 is TGTGCCAGCACCCAGAGGGGGACTAGTGGCACAGATACGCAGTATTTT. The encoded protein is CASTQRGTSGTDTQYF. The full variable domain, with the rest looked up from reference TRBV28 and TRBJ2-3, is DVKVTQSSRYLVKRTGEKVFLECVQDMDHENMFWYRQDPGLGLRLIYFSYDVKMKEKGDIPEGYSVSREKKERFSLILESASTNQTSMYLCASTQRGTSGTDTQYFGPGTRLTVL.

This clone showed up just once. The CDR3 loop is CASSQSPEGAGELFF. The DNA of the CDR3 is TGCGCCAGCAGCCAAAGCCCGGAGGGAGCCGGGGAGCTGTTTTTT. The J gene is TRBJ2-2, the V gene TRBV4-1; D is possibly TRBD2 (6 bases). Looked up from germline, CDR1 is MGHRA and CDR2 is YSYEKL. The CDR3 contains 15 residues. V was trimmed by 2 bases and J by 6 bases, leaving 13 bases between them.

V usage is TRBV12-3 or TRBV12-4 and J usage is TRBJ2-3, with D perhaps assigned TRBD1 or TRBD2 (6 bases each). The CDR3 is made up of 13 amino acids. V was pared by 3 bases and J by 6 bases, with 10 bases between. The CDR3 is CASSLRGGDTQYF. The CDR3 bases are TGTGCCAGCAGTTTGAGAGGGGGGGATACGCAGTATTTT.

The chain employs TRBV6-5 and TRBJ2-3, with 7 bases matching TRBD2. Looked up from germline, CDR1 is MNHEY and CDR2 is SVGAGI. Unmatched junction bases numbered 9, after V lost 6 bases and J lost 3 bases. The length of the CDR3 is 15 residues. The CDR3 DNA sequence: TGTGCCAGCAGGTCGGGTGCGGGGGAGACAGATACGCAGTATTTT. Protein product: CASRSGAGETDTQYF.